This T cell receptor (beta chain) is from a study of T cell changes during pregnancy in multiple sclerosis. The method was immunoSEQ multiplex PCR; TCRdb's version includes in-frame clones alone and lacks a portion of them. The profile covers 68,000 or so clones, with about 90% appearing a single time and around 0.9% taken by the ten largest. This CDR3 is built from 17 residues. Trimming removed 0 bases from V and 5 bases from J; junction bases left unmatched: 12. Germline loops: CDR1 LGHNA, CDR2 YNFKEQ. The starting material was peripheral blood, obtained in the second trimester of pregnancy. This chain uses TRBV4-2 with TRBJ2-7, with 8 positions matching TRBD1. This TCR was recovered from a female donor with multiple sclerosis, enrolled in a pregnancy study. DNA of the CDR3: TGTGCCAGCAGCCAAGACCTGGGTGACAGGGGTGGGAACGAGCAGTACTTC. This translates into CASSQDLGDRGGNEQYF.